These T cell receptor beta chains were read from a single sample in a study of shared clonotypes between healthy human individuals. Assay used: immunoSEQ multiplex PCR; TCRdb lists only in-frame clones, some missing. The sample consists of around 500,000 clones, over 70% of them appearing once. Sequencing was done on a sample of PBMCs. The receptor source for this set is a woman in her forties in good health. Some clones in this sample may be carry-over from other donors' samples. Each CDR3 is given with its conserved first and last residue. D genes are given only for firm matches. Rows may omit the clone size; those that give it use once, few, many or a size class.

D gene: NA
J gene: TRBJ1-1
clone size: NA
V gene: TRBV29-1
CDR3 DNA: TGCAGCGTTAGGTCCACCGGGGGGACTGAAGCTTTCTTT
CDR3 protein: CSVRSTGGTEAFF

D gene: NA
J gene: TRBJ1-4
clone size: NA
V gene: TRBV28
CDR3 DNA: TGTGCCAGCAGCTTATCGGGAGGGACTAATGAAAAACTGTTTTTT
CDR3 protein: CASSLSGGTNEKLFF

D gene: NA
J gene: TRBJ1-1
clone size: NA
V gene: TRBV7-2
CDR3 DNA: TGTGCCAGCAGCGTCATTCCGAGGACTGAAGCTTTCTTT
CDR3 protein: CASSVIPRTEAFF

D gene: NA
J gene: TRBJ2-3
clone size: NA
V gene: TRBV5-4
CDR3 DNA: TGTGCCAGCAGTTTAGGGGCGACTAGATCCACAGATACGCAGTATTTT
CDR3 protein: CASSLGATRSTDTQYF

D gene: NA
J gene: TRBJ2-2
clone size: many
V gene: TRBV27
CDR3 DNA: TGTGCCAGCAGTTCCCACCGCACCGGGGAGCTGTTTTTT
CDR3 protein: CASSSHRTGELFF

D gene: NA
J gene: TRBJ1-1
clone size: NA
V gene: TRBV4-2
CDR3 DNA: TGTGCCAGCAGCTTAGCGGGCAGCCACACTGAAGCTTTCTTT
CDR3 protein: CASSLAGSHTEAFF

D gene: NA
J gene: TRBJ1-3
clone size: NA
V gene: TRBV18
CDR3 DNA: TGTGCCAGCTCACCACCCTCAGGATCCGGAAACACCATATATTTT
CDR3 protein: CASSPPSGSGNTIYF

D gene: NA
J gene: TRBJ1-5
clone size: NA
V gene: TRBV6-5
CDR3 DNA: TGTGCCAGCAGTTACTCGATTCCGTATAGCAATCAGCCCCAGCATTTT
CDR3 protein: CASSYSIPYSNQPQHF

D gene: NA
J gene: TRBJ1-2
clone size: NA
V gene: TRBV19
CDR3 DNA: TGTGCCAGTAGTATTAAGGAGGGGCCCTTCTATGGCTACACCTTC
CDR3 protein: CASSIKEGPFYGYTF

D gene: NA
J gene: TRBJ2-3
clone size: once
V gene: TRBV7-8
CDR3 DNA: TGTGCCAGCAGCCTCCTTCAGCGGGGCACAGATACGCAGTATTTT
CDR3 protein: CASSLLQRGTDTQYF

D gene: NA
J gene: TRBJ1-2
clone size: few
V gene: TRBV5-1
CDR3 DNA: TGCGCCAGCAGCTTGTTGGCAGGGGACTTGATTGGCTACACCTTC
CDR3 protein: CASSLLAGDLIGYTF

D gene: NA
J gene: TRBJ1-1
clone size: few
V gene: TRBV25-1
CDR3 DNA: TGTGCCAGCAGTGCGAACGATGGGGGCCTGTTGAACACTGAAGCTTTCTTT
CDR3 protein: CASSANDGGLLNTEAFF

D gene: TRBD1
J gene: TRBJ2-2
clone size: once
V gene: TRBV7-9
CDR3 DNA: TGTGCCAGCAGCTTAGCGAGCGGACAGGGACAGCTGTTTTTT
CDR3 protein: CASSLASGQGQLFF

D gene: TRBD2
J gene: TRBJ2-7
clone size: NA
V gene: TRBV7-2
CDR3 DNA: TGTGCCAGCAGCTGGGCGGGAGGGAGCCACGAGCAGTACTTC
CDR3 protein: CASSWAGGSHEQYF

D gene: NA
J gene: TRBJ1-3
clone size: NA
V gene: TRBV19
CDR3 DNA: TGTGCCAGTAGAACCTCTTCCGGAAACACCATATATTTT
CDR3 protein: CASRTSSGNTIYF

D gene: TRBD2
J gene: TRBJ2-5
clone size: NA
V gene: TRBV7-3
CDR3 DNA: TGTGCCAGCAGCCCCGTAGCGGGAGAGGGAGAGACCCAGTACTTC
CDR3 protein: CASSPVAGEGETQYF

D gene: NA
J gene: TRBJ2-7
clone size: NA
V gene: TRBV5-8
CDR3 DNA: TGTGCCAGCAGCTTAGGGGTCCGGGGCGAGCAGTACTTC
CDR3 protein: CASSLGVRGEQYF

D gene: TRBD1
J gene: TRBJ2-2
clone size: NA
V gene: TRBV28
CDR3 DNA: TGTGCCAGCAGTTTAACCATGACAGGGTCGGTCGGGGAGCTGTTTTTT
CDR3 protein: CASSLTMTGSVGELFF

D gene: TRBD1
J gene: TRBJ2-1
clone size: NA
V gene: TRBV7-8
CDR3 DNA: TGTGCCAGCAGCCGACAGGGGGCTTACTACAATGAGCAGTTCTTC
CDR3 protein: CASSRQGAYYNEQFF

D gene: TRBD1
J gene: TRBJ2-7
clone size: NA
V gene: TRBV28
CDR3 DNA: TGTGCCAGCAGTTTTGGGGGACAGGGGGCAAATAGGAAGTACTTC
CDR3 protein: CASSFGGQGANRKYF

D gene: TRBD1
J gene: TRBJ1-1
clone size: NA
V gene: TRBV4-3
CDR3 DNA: TGCGCCAGCAGCGTACAGGGGAACGCTGAAGCTTTCTTT
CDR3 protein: CASSVQGNAEAFF

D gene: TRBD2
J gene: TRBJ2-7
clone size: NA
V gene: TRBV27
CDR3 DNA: TGTGCCAGCAGTACCCGGACTAGCGGCTACGAGCAGTACTTC
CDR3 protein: CASSTRTSGYEQYF

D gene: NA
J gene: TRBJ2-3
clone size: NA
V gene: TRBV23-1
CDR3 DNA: TGCGCCAGCAGCCATCTTCACGAGGAACGCACAGATACGCAGTATTTT
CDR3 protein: CASSHLHEERTDTQYF

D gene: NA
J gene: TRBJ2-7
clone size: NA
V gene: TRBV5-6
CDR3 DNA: TGTGCCAGCAGCCTAAAACTCGCGAGCTCCTACGAGCAGTACTTC
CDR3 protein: CASSLKLASSYEQYF

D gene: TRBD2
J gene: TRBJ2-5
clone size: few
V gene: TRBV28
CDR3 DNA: TGTGCCAGCAGTGTCCCGACTAGCGGGAGAATTTTTGAGCAGTACTTC
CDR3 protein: CASSVPTSGRIFEQYF

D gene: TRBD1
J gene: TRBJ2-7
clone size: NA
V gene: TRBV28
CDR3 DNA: TGTGCCAGCAGTTACCGGGACAGGCTCCACGAGCAGTACTTC
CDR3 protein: CASSYRDRLHEQYF

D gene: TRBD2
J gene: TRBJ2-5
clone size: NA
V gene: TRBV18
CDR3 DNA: TGTGCCAGCTCCCGCCTAGCGGGGGTCCAAGAGACCCAGTACTTC
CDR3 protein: CASSRLAGVQETQYF

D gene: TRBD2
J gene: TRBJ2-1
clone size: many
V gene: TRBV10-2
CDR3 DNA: TGCGCCAGTAGACTAGCGGGTAACAATGAGCAGTTCTTC
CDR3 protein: CASRLAGNNEQFF

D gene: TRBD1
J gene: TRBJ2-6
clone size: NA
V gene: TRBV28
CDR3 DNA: TGTGCCAGCAGTTTAACGGGGACAGGGATCACCTCTGGGGCCAACGTCCTGACTTTC
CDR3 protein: CASSLTGTGITSGANVLTF

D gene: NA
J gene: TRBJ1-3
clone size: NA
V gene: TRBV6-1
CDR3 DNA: TGTGCCAGCAGTACAGGAGACTCTGGAAACACCATATATTTT
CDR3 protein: CASSTGDSGNTIYF

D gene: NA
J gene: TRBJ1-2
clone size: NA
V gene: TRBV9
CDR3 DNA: TGTGCCAGCAGCGGATATCAGGGGTATGGCTACACCTTC
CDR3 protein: CASSGYQGYGYTF